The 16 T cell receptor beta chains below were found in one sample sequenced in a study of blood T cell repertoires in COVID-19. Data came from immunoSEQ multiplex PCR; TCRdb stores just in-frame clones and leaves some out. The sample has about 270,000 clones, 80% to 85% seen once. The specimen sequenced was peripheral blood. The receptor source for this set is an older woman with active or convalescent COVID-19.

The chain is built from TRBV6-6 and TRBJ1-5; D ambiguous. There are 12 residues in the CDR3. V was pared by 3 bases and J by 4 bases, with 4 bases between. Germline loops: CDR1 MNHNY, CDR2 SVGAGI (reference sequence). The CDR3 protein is CASSYQNQPQHF. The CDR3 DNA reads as TGTGCCAGCAGTTATCAGAATCAGCCCCAGCATTTT.

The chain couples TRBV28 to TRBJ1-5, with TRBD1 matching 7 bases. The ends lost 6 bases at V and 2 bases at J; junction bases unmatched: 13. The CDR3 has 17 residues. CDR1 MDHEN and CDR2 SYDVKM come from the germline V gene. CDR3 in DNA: TGTGCCAGCAGCCCTCACCAGGGGGGCTCTGGCAATCAGCCCCAGCATTTT. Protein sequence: CASSPHQGGSGNQPQHF. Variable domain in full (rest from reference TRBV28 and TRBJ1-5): DVKVTQSSRYLVKRTGEKVFLECVQDMDHENMFWYRQDPGLGLRLIYFSYDVKMKEKGDIPEGYSVSREKKERFSLILESASTNQTSMYLCASSPHQGGSGNQPQHFGDGTRLSIL.

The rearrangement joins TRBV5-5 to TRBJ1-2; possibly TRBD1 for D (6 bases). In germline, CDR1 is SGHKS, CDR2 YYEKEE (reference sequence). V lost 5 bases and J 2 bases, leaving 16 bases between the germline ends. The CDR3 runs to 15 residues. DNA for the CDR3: TGTGCCAGCAGGGAGGCGGGGGGCGCCAACTATGGCTACACCTTC. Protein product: CASREAGGANYGYTF.

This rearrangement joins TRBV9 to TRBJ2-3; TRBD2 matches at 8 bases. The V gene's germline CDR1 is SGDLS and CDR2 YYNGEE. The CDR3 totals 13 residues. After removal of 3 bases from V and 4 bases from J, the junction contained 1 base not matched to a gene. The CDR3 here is CASSELAADTQYF. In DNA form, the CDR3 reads TGTGCCAGCAGCGAACTAGCGGCAGATACGCAGTATTTT.

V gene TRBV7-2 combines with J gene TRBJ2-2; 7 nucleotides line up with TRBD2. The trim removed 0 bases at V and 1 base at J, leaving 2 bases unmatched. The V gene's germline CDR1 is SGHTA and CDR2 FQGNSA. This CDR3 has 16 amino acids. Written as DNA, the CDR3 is TGTGCCAGCAGCTTAGCGGGGGGGTGGAACACCGGGGAGCTGTTTTTT. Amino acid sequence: CASSLAGGWNTGELFF. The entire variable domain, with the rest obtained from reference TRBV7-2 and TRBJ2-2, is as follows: GAGVSQSPSNKVTEKGKDVELRCDPISGHTALYWYRQSLGQGLEFLIYFQGNSAPDKSGLPSDRFSAERTGGSVSTLTIQRTQQEDSAVYLCASSLAGGWNTGELFFGEGSRLTVL.

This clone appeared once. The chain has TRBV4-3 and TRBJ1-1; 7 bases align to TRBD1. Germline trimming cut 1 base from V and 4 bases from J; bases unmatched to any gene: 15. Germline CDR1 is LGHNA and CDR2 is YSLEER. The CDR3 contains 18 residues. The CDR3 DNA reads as TGCGCCAGCAGCCAAGCCCCTTCCCCGGCAGGGGGTGGCACTGAAGCTTTCTTT. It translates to CASSQAPSPAGGGTEAFF.

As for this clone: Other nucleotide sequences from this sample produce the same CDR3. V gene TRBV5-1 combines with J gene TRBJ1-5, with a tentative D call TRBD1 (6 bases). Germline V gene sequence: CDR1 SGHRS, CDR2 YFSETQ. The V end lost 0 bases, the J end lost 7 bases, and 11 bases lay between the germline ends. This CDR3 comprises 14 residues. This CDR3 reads CASSLEGGGQPQHF. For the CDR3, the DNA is TGCGCCAGCAGCTTGGAAGGGGGTGGGCAGCCCCAGCATTTT.

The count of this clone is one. The CDR3 region has the DNA TGTGCCAGTAGTACATGGACAGGGCCTGGGGCCAACGTCCTGACTTTC. Encoded protein: CASSTWTGPGANVLTF. V gene TRBV19 combines with J gene TRBJ2-6, with TRBD1 matching 8 bases. Germline loops: CDR1 LNHDA, CDR2 SQIVND (reference sequence). This CDR3 is 16 amino acids long. The V segment lost 4 bases and the J segment 2 bases; nucleotides outside the gene matches: 4.

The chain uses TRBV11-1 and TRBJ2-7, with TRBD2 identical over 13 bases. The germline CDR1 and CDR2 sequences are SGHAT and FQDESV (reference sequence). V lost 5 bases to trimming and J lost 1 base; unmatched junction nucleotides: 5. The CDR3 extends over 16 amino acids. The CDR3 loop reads CASSQGTSGVSYEQYF. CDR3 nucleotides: TGTGCCAGCAGCCAGGGGACTAGCGGGGTTTCCTACGAGCAGTACTTC.

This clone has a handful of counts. CDR3: CASGPAGQIEAFF. The CDR3 nucleotides read TGTGCTAGTGGTCCCGCTGGGCAGATTGAAGCTTTCTTT. V usage is TRBV12-5 and J usage is TRBJ1-1; no clear D. There are 13 residues in the CDR3. The germline CDR1 and CDR2 sequences are LGHNT and FRNRAP. Trimming removed 5 bases at V and 7 bases at J, with 14 bases between. Drawing the rest from reference TRBV12-5 and TRBJ1-1, the complete variable domain is DARVTQTPRHKVTEMGQEVTMRCQPILGHNTVFWYRQTMMQGLELLAYFRNRAPLDDSGMPKDRFSAEMPDATLATLKIQPSEPRDSAVYFCASGPAGQIEAFFGQGTRLTVV.

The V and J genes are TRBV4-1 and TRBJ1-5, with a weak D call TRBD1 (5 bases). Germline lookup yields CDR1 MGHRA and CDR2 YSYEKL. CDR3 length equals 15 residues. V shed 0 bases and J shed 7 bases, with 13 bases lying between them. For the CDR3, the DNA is TGCGCCAGCAGCCAAGATGGGGGAGGAGGACAGCCCCAGCATTTT. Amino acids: CASSQDGGGGQPQHF.

CDR3 in amino acids: CASSPFGGQANTEAFF. The CDR3 nucleotides read TGTGCCAGCAGCCCCTTCGGAGGGCAGGCGAACACTGAAGCTTTCTTT. This chain links TRBV7-2 with TRBJ1-1; D unresolved. Germline V gene data show CDR1 as SGHTA and CDR2 as FQGNSA. V lost 5 bases to trimming and J lost 1 base, with 17 bases between them. The CDR3 contains 16 residues.

This CDR3 reads CASSIAYDTQYF. CDR3 DNA: TGTGCCAGTAGTATAGCCTATGATACGCAGTATTTT. This chain uses TRBV19 with TRBJ2-3; D ambiguous. Trimming took 1 base from V and 6 from J, leaving 5 bases between them. This CDR3 comprises 12 residues. Per germline, CDR1 LNHDA and CDR2 SQIVND (reference sequence).

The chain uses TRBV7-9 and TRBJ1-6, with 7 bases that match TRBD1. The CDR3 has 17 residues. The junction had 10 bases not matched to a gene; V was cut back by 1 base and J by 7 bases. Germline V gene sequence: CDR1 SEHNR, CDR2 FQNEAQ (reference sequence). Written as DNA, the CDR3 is TGTGCCAGCAGCTTAGATTACTGGACAGGAACCAATTCACCCCTCCACTTT. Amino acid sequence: CASSLDYWTGTNSPLHF.

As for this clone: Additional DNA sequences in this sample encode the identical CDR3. CDR3 protein: CASSSDRGTEAFF. The DNA of the CDR3 is TGTGCCAGCAGCTCTGACAGGGGAACTGAAGCTTTCTTT. V and J are TRBV7-3 and TRBJ1-1; 8 nucleotides line up with TRBD1. In germline, CDR1 is SGHTA, CDR2 FQGTGA. V lost 4 bases and J lost 5; bases outside the gene matches: 3. The CDR3 is 13 amino acids.

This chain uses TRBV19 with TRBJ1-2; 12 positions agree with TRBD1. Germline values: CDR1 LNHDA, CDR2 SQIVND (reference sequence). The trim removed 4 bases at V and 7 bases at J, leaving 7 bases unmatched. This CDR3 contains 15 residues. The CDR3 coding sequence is TGTGCCAGTAGTAGCCCGGGACAGGGGGCCGGTGGCTACACCTTC. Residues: CASSSPGQGAGGYTF.